In this sample, the clone carrying this TCR beta chain turned up a few times. Its antigen is currently unknown. The authors used template switching to add a universal primer site and gave cDNA unique molecular identifiers. TCRdb ran MiXCR on the 5' RACE reads and lists one entry per CDR3 protein. The sample includes around 530,000 distinct CDR3 sequences, around 15% seen only once; the top ten take roughly 0.44%. This entry is derived from a study of identical twins. The study's findings and limits: Reduced insertions were recorded for abundant cord blood beta clonotypes, with no such pattern in memory repertoires.

The donor group consisted entirely of healthy Caucasians. CDR1 and CDR2 (germline): LGHNT, FRNRAP. Trimming shortened V by 7 bases and J by 3 bases, and 7 bases separated the two germline ends. CDR3 length equals 11 residues. The same sample was also used in a study of yellow fever vaccine responses in identical twins.

The chain combines TRBV12-5 with TRBJ2-7; unclear D gene. The receptor comes from a woman younger than 30 in good health. Specimen: CD4+ T cells sorted from blood. The CDR3 is CASAQIYEQYF. CDR3 sequence (DNA): TGTGCTAGTGCCCAGATCTACGAGCAGTACTTC.